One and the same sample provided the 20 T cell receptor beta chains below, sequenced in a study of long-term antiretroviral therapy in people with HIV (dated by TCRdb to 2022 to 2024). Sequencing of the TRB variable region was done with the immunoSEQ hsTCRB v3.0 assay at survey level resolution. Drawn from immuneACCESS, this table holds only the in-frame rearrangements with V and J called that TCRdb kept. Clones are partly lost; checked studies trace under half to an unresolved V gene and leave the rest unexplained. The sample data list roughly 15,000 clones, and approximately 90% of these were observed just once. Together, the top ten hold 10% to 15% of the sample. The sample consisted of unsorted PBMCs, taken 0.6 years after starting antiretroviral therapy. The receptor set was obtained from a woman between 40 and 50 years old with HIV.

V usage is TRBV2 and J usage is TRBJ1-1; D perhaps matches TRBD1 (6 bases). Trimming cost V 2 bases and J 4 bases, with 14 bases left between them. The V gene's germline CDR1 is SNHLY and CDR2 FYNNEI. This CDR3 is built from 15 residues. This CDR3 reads CASSESVGGTTEAFF. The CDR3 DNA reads TGTGCCAGCAGTGAAAGCGTAGGGGGTACCACTGAAGCTTTCTTT.

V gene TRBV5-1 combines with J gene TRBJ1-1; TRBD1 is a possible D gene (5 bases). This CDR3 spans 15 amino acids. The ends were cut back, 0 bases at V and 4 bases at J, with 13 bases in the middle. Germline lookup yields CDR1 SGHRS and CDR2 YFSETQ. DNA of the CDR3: TGCGCCAGCAGCTTGGGGACCCAGGGCAGCACTGAAGCTTTCTTT. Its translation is CASSLGTQGSTEAFF.

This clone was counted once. The CDR3 spells CASSPTGGPTDTQYF. The CDR3 DNA follows: TGTGCCAGCTCACCAACGGGGGGGCCCACAGATACGCAGTATTTT. This chain uses TRBV18 with TRBJ2-3; 8 nucleotides agree with TRBD2. The CDR3 is 15 residues long. Germline V gene sequence: CDR1 KGHSH, CDR2 LQKENI. Germline trimming cut 2 bases from V and 2 bases from J; bases unmatched to any gene: 3.

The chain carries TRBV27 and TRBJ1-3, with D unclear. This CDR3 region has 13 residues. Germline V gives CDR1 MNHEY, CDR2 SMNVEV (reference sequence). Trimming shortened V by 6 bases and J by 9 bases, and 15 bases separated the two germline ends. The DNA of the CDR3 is TGTGCCAGCAGAGAACTATCGGGAGGCACCATATATTTT. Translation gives CASRELSGGTIYF.

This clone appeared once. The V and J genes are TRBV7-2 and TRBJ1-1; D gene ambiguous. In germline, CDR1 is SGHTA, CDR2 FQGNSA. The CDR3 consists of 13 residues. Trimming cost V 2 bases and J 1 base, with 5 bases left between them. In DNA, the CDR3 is TGTGCCAGCAGCTTATGGGGGAACACTGAAGCTTTCTTT. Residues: CASSLWGNTEAFF.

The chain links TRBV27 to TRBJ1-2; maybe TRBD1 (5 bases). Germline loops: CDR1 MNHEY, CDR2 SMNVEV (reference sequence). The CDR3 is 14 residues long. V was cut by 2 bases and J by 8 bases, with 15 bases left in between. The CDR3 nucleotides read TGTGCCAGCAGTTTAAACTCTTTCCCAGGGGGCTACACCTTC. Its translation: CASSLNSFPGGYTF.

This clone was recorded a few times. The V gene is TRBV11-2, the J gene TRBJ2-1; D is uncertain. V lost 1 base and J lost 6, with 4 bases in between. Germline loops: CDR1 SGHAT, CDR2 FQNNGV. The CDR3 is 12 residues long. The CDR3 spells CASSLGSNEQFF. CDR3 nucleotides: TGTGCCAGCAGCTTAGGGTCCAATGAGCAGTTCTTC.

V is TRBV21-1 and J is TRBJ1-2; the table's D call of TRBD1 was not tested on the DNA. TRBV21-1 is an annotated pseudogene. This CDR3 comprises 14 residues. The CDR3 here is CASSKAGRVDGYTF. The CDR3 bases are TGTGCCAGCAGCAAAGCGGGCAGGGTTGACGGCTACACCTTC.

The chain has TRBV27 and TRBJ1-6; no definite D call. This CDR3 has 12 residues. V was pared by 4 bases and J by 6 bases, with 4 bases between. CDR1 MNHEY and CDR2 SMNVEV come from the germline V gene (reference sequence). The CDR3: CASSWGNSPLHF. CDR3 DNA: TGTGCCAGCAGTTGGGGTAATTCACCCCTCCACTTT.

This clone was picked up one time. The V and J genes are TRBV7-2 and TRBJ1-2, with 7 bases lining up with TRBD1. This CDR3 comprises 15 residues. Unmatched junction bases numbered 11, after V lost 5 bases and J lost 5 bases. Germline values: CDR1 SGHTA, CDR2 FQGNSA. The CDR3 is CASSPDLDREYGYTF. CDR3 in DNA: TGTGCCAGCAGCCCAGATCTTGACAGGGAATATGGCTACACCTTC.

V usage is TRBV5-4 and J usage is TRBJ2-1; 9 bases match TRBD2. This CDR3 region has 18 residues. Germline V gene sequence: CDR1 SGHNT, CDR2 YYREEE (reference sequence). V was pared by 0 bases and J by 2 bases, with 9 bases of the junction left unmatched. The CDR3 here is CASSLGGAGGHAYNEQFF. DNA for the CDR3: TGTGCCAGCAGCTTGGGAGGGGCGGGGGGGCACGCCTACAATGAGCAGTTCTTC.

CDR3 coding DNA: TGTGCCAGCAGCCGATCTGGGCAGGGGCAAGAAGAGTACGAGCAGTACTTC. Residues: CASSRSGQGQEEYEQYF. The V call is TRBV7-3, the J call TRBJ2-7, with a weak D call TRBD1 (6 bases). The V end lost 5 bases, the J end lost 4 bases, and 24 bases lay between the germline ends. This CDR3 has 17 amino acids. CDR1 and CDR2 (germline): SGHTA, FQGTGA.

In DNA, the CDR3 is TGTGCCAGCAGCTTAGCGCGGTTTTTTAACTATGGCTACACCTTC. It yields the protein CASSLARFFNYGYTF. The genes are TRBV7-2 and TRBJ1-2; no clear D. Germline V gene lookup returns CDR1 SGHTA and CDR2 FQGNSA. Trimming took off 0 bases at V and 1 base at J, with 9 bases between the two ends. The CDR3 is 15 amino acids.

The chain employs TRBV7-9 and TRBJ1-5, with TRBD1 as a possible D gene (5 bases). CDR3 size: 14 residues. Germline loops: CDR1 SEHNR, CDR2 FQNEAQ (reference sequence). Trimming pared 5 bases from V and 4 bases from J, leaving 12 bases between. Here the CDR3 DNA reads TGTGCCAGCAGCGAAGGGGAAACAAATCAGCCCCAGCATTTT. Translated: CASSEGETNQPQHF.

This chain's CDR3 is CASSVGNTARDGYTF. In DNA, the CDR3 is TGTGCCAGCAGCGTCGGCAACACCGCGCGGGATGGCTACACCTTC. The chain joins TRBV9 to TRBJ1-2; D ambiguous. The CDR3 consists of 15 residues. V was trimmed by 2 bases and J by 6 bases, leaving 17 bases between them. Per germline, CDR1 SGDLS and CDR2 YYNGEE.

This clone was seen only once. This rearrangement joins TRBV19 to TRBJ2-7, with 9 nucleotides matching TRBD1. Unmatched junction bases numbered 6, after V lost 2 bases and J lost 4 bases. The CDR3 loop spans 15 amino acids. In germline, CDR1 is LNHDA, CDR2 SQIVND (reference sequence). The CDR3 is CASSIRTGGAYEQYF. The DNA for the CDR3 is TGTGCCAGTAGTATACGAACAGGGGGCGCGTACGAGCAGTACTTC.

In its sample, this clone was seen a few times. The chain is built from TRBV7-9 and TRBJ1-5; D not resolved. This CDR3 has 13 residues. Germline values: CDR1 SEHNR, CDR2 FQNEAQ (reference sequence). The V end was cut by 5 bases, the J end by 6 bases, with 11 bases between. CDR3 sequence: CASSQTDGQPQHF. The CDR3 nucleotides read TGTGCCAGCAGCCAAACTGATGGTCAGCCCCAGCATTTT.

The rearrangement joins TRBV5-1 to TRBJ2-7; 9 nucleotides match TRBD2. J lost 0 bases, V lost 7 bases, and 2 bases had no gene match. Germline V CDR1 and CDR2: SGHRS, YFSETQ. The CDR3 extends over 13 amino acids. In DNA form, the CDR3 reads TGCGCCAGCTCTAGCGGGGACTCCTACGAGCAGTACTTC. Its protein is CASSSGDSYEQYF. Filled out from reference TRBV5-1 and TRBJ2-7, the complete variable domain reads KAGVTQTPRYLIKTRGQQVTLSCSPISGHRSVSWYQQTPGQGLQFLFEYFSETQRNKGNFPGRFSGRQFSNSRSEMNVSTLELGDSALYLCASSSGDSYEQYFGPGTRLTVT.

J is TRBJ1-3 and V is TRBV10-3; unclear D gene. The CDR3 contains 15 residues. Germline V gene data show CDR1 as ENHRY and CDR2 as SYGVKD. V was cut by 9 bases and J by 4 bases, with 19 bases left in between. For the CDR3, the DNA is TGTGCCATTGGGGAGGAGTCCGTTCGAGGAAACACCATATATTTT. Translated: CAIGEESVRGNTIYF.

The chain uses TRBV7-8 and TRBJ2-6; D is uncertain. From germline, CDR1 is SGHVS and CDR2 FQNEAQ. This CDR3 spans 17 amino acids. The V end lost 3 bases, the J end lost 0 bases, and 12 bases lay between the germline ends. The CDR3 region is CASSLAAVTSGANVLTF. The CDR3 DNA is TGTGCCAGCAGCTTGGCGGCGGTGACCTCTGGGGCCAACGTCCTGACTTTC.